The present entry profiles one T cell receptor (beta chain) with its context. Its antigen is unknown. A junction end diverges from the germline sequence, so it may reflect a read error. A sample-barcoded 5' primer and a J-beta primer mix were used in a second PCR of about 6 to 12 cycles. Using its own MiXCR run on the 5' RACE reads, TCRdb lists one record per CDR3 protein. The profile covers around 820,000 distinct CDR3 sequences, with 20% to 30% appearing a single time and 3% to 4% taken by the ten largest. This specimen comes from a study of blood T cells in healthy people across ages. Study-level findings and limits: Estimated diversity that came from one million T cells was considered an underestimate.

With each sample, at least 5 micrograms of total RNA were extracted. Germline CDR1 MDHEN, CDR2 SYDVKM. This CDR3 is built from 15 residues. The data also belong to a second study, concerning T cells of mothers and their children. That source notes: Related mother-child pairs showed slightly higher but non-significant overlap than unrelated pairs. There were no persistent microchimeric T cell clones detected.

The sample comprised blood. The rearrangement joins TRBV28 to TRBJ1-1; D gene uncertain. The receptor's source is a boy younger than 18 in good health. The DNA of the CDR3 is TGTGCCAGCAGTCCACAAACAACCATGAACACTGAAGCTCTCTTT. This gives the protein CASSPQTTMNTEALF.